This TCR beta chain is drawn from a study of cytomegalovirus exposure and HLA in healthy donors. General study findings and limits: A missense variant in DCLRE1C was later tied to TCR beta V- and J-gene trimming.

Details on this clone: Its antigen is unknown.

There are 15 residues in the CDR3. Per germline, CDR1 KGHSH and CDR2 LQKENI. V lost 3 bases to trimming and J lost 6 bases; unmatched junction nucleotides: 7. 60 Vbeta and 13 Jbeta primers were used in PCR. Only in-frame clones appear in the TCRdb table, and some are missing; sequencing was by immunoSEQ multiplex PCR. This table holds 180,000 or so clones, 77% found once. The sample taken for sequencing was PBMCs. This clonotype was obtained from a man between 18 and 29 years old in good health and CMV-seronegative. The chain carries TRBV18 and TRBJ2-1, with TRBD1 identical over 8 bases. CDR3 residues: CASSPWETGGNEQFF. For the CDR3, the DNA is TGTGCCAGCTCACCGTGGGAAACAGGGGGCAATGAGCAGTTCTTC.